The subject of this entry is one TCR beta chain. This sample also contains other DNA sequences that code for the same CDR3. This sample is part of a study of cytomegalovirus exposure and HLA in healthy donors. Study information: Earlier findings included roughly 100 million unique TCR beta sequences obtained from about 180 million T cells.

PCR involved 60 Vbeta and 13 Jbeta primers. Data came from immunoSEQ multiplex PCR; TCRdb stores just in-frame clones and leaves some out. The sample has about 110,000 clones, more than 70% seen once; the top ten hold roughly 8.2%. This CDR3 has 17 residues. Sequencing was performed on PBMCs. This clonotype was sampled from a man younger than 40 in good health and CMV-seronegative. The rearrangement links TRBV21-1 to TRBJ1-3. TRBV21-1 is a pseudogene. This CDR3 is CASSTACDCNSGNTIYF. The CDR3 DNA is TGTGCCAGCAGCACCGCCTGCGACTGCAACTCCGGAAACACCATATATTTT.